This record covers a single T cell receptor beta chain. Between the trimmed V and J ends, which lost 7 bases and 4 bases, there was a span of 22 bases. The CDR3 spans 15 residues. Germline V gene data show CDR1 as SQVTM and CDR2 as ANQGSEA. These data come from a study of blood T cell repertoires in COVID-19. One Seattle source followed patients from active infection through their disease course. Method: immunoSEQ multiplex PCR; TCRdb's copy keeps in-frame clones and lacks some. The repertoire has about 370,000 clones, about 89% of them found once; the top ten carry about 3%. The receptor was isolated from a woman in her twenties or thirties with COVID-19, enrolled during active disease. The chain employs TRBV29-1 and TRBJ1-2; no definite D call. Source material: peripheral blood. CDR3 sequence: CSGRSQEGFSYGYTF. CDR3 DNA sequence: TGCAGCGGGCGATCCCAGGAGGGCTTTAGCTATGGCTACACCTTC.